The 21 T cell receptor beta chains given below trace back to one sample, sequenced in a study of T-cell reconstitution after alpha-beta-depleted transplantation in children. Unique molecular identifiers were incorporated into the prepared TCRbeta library. TCRdb re-derived calls from the PCR reads in MiXCR, one entry per CDR3 protein. Of around 380,000 distinct CDR3 sequences listed, approximately 10% are singletons. Sequencing was performed on PBMCs from the stem cell graft donor, taken from the stem cell graft. The receptors originated from a human donor who donated a stem cell graft to a child with acute myeloid leukemia.

V and J are TRBV3-1 and TRBJ2-4; the D gene is possibly TRBD2 (6 bases). Trimming removed 0 bases from V and 8 bases from J, with 17 bases in between. There are 16 residues in the CDR3. CDR1 LGHDT and CDR2 YNNKEL come from the germline V gene (reference sequence). The CDR3 bases are TGTGCCAGCAGCCAAGAAACTGCGGGGCTCGGGTACATTCAGTACTTC. Amino acid sequence: CASSQETAGLGYIQYF.

The gene calls are TRBV29-1 and TRBJ2-2; D may be TRBD1 (6 bases). The germline V gene has CDR1 SQVTM and CDR2 ANQGSEA. The germline V and J ends were trimmed by 4 bases and 7 bases, with 13 bases remaining between them. The CDR3 covers 13 residues. Here the CDR3 DNA reads TGCAGCGTTGCTTCAGGGGCCGGCGGGGAGCTGTTTTTT. Protein sequence: CSVASGAGGELFF.

This clonotype was seen a few times. The chain uses TRBV4-3 and TRBJ2-3, with a weak D call TRBD2 (5 bases). V was clipped by 0 bases and J by 2 bases, with 15 bases between them. Germline V gene lookup returns CDR1 LGHNA and CDR2 YSLEER. This CDR3 spans 17 amino acids. The CDR3 DNA follows: TGCGCCAGCAGCCAAGATCGGGCTAGCTTATACACAGATACGCAGTATTTT. This gives the protein CASSQDRASLYTDTQYF.

This clonotype showed up many times. The rearrangement links TRBV20-1 to TRBJ2-1; the D gene is possibly TRBD2 (6 bases). Trimming took 3 bases from V and 3 from J, leaving 18 bases between them. Germline V lookup: CDR1 DFQATT, CDR2 SNEGSKA (reference sequence). CDR3 length equals 16 residues. CDR3 loop: CSASAYFSGDYNEQFF. The CDR3 region has the DNA TGCAGTGCTAGTGCCTATTTTAGCGGAGACTACAATGAGCAGTTCTTC.

Ten or more counts support this clonotype. This chain joins TRBV2 and TRBJ1-2; 10 bases match TRBD1. The CDR3 sequence is 13 residues long. V trimming: 8 bases; J trimming: 7 bases; junction bases outside the gene matches: 7. CDR1 is SNHLY, CDR2 FYNNEI, per germline. CDR3 sequence reads: CASSSDRGPGYTF. The CDR3 bases are TGTGCCAGCTCCTCAGACAGGGGGCCTGGCTACACCTTC.

This chain joins TRBV10-3 and TRBJ1-1, with D possibly TRBD1 on 5 matching bases. CDR1 and CDR2 (germline): ENHRY, SYGVKD. The CDR3 is 13 amino acids. V lost 8 bases and J lost 1, with 11 bases in between. CDR3 protein: CAIGDGGNTEAFF. CDR3 coding DNA: TGTGCCATCGGAGATGGGGGGAACACTGAAGCTTTCTTT.

There are a few counts of this clonotype. CDR3 residues: CASSYSKGSEFYGYTF. CDR3 sequence (DNA): TGTGCCAGCAGTTACTCGAAAGGTTCAGAGTTCTATGGCTACACCTTC. V and J are TRBV6-5 and TRBJ1-2; D is undetermined. This CDR3 has 16 amino acids. V lost 0 bases and J lost 4, with 15 bases in between. Germline CDR1 MNHEY, CDR2 SVGAGI.

The chain couples TRBV6-5 to TRBJ2-1; 10 bases align to TRBD2. Germline V lookup: CDR1 MNHEY, CDR2 SVGAGI. The CDR3 is made up of 16 amino acids. J was trimmed by 8 bases and V by 0 bases; bases with no gene match: 7. The CDR3 protein is CASSYSSGGYAHEQFF. DNA for the CDR3: TGTGCCAGCAGTTACTCTAGCGGGGGGTACGCCCATGAGCAGTTCTTC.

There are many counts of this clonotype. The V call is TRBV4-1, the J call TRBJ2-3; 11 nucleotides match TRBD2. The CDR3 totals 18 residues. Germline V gene sequence: CDR1 MGHRA, CDR2 YSYEKL. The V gene end was trimmed by 1 base and the J gene end by 0 bases; junction bases not matched to a gene: 6. The CDR3 nucleotides read TGCGCCAGCAGCCAAGCGCGACTAGCGGGGACTAGCACAGATACGCAGTATTTT. Encoded protein: CASSQARLAGTSTDTQYF.

Note on this clonotype: A much larger clone differs from this one at a single base, so this may be a read error. V is TRBV7-2 and J is TRBJ2-4, with 7 bases identical to TRBD1. Trimming removed 5 bases from V and 16 bases from J; junction bases left unmatched: 11. This CDR3 is 12 amino acids long. Germline V lookup: CDR1 SGHTA, CDR2 FQGNSA. CDR3 in amino acids: CASSLSGQDQYF. In DNA, the CDR3 is TGTGCCAGCAGCCTAAGTGGACAGGACCAATACTTC.

The genes are TRBV4-3 and TRBJ2-7; possibly TRBD1 for D (5 bases). The V end lost 1 base, the J end lost 9 bases, and 19 bases lay between the germline ends. This CDR3 has 15 amino acids. The germline gives CDR1 LGHNA, CDR2 YSLEER. CDR3 loop: CASSQARTSPKGQYF. CDR3 DNA: TGCGCCAGCAGCCAAGCCCGGACAAGCCCAAAAGGGCAGTACTTC.

In this sample, this clonotype turned up a few times. The chain employs TRBV10-2 and TRBJ2-1, with TRBD2 matching over 12 bases. V shed 6 bases and J 9 bases; nucleotides not matched to a gene: 3. From germline, CDR1 is WSHSY and CDR2 SAAADI. CDR3 length: 13 amino acids. CDR3 loop: CASRGLAGREQFF. As DNA, the CDR3 is TGCGCCAGCAGAGGACTAGCGGGGCGTGAGCAGTTCTTC.

In this sample, this clonotype turned up many times. The chain is built from TRBV6-1 and TRBJ2-2; D call uncertain. Germline CDR1 reads MNHNS; CDR2 reads SASEGT. V was shortened by 7 bases and J by 5 bases, with 23 bases between the two germline ends. The CDR3 spans 17 residues. The DNA of the CDR3 is TGTGCCAGCATCCGCCTTCGGGCATCCTTGGGGACCGGGGAGCTGTTTTTT. Protein sequence: CASIRLRASLGTGELFF.

In this sample, this clonotype turned up a few times. The rearrangement links TRBV6-6 to TRBJ2-3; D not certain. The germline gives CDR1 MNHNY, CDR2 SVGAGI (reference sequence). Trimming shortened V by 7 bases and J by 1 base, and 6 bases separated the two germline ends. The CDR3 is 12 residues long. This CDR3 is CASKSGTDTQYF. The CDR3 nucleotides read TGTGCCAGCAAGTCCGGCACAGATACGCAGTATTTT.

This clonotype has just a few counts. The rearrangement uses TRBV6-2 or TRBV6-3 and TRBJ2-1; TRBD2 matches at 16 bases. V lost 5 bases, J lost 4 bases, and 8 bases stayed unmatched. CDR1 is MNHEY and CDR2 is SVGEGT in the germline V gene. The CDR3 contains 18 residues. The CDR3 sequence: CASSPPGTSGRGYNEQFF. The CDR3 nucleotides read TGTGCCAGCAGTCCACCCGGGACTAGCGGGAGGGGGTACAATGAGCAGTTCTTC.

The table lists this clonotype with a few counts. In DNA form, the CDR3 reads TGTGCCATCTCCCCCCGGGGGCAGGGGGCCCTCGAGCAGTACTTC. Translating gives CAISPRGQGALEQYF. The chain carries TRBV10-3 and TRBJ2-7, with 8 bases fitting TRBD1. CDR1 ENHRY and CDR2 SYGVKD come from the germline V gene. CDR3 size: 15 residues. V gave up 8 bases and J gave up 6 bases; unmatched junction bases: 15.

The CDR3: CSAPRFAGTNEQFF. The CDR3 region has the DNA TGCAGTGCCCCCAGGTTTGCGGGGACCAATGAGCAGTTCTTC. The chain recombines TRBV20-1 with TRBJ2-1; tentative D call: TRBD2 (6 bases). The CDR3 covers 14 residues. Trimming took 6 bases from V and 6 from J, leaving 18 bases between them. Germline V lookup: CDR1 DFQATT, CDR2 SNEGSKA (reference sequence).

V gene TRBV5-4 combines with J gene TRBJ2-4; possibly TRBD1 for D (5 bases). V was shortened by 4 bases and J by 1 base, with 12 bases between the two germline ends. Germline CDR1 is SGHNT and CDR2 is YYREEE (reference sequence). The CDR3 contains 15 residues. CDR3 in amino acids: CASSHTRAAKNIQYF. The CDR3 DNA is TGTGCCAGCAGCCACACCAGGGCCGCCAAAAACATTCAGTACTTC.

The chain uses TRBV3-1 and TRBJ2-7; the match to TRBD2 covers 9 bases. Germline-derived CDR1 and CDR2 are LGHDT and YNNKEL (reference sequence). The junction had 5 bases not matched to a gene; V was cut back by 0 bases and J by 5 bases. This CDR3 spans 15 amino acids. The CDR3: CASSQDPVAGDEQYV. The CDR3 nucleotides are TGTGCCAGCAGCCAAGATCCGGTAGCGGGGGACGAGCAGTACGTC.

The V and J genes are TRBV12-3 or TRBV12-4 and TRBJ1-2; maybe TRBD1 (5 bases). V gave up 3 bases and J gave up 7 bases, with 9 bases separating them. CDR3 length: 12 residues. In DNA, the CDR3 is TGTGCCAGCAGTTTGGCAGGGTCTGGCTACACCTTC. This gives the protein CASSLAGSGYTF.

In its sample, this clonotype was seen a few times. The chain is built from TRBV4-1 and TRBJ2-1; D call uncertain. This CDR3 is 13 amino acids long. Germline CDR1 and CDR2: MGHRA and YSYEKL. V lost 0 bases to trimming and J lost 5 bases, with 5 bases between them. The CDR3 nucleotides are TGCGCCAGCAGCCAAGACCATAACAATGAGCAGTTCTTC. Residues: CASSQDHNNEQFF.